The 19 T cell receptor beta chains below all came from one sample that was sequenced in a study of T cell responses to AZD1222 COVID-19 vaccine. Repertoires were generated with immunoSEQ multiplex PCR, while TCRdb's copy carries only in-frame clones and drops some. The sample records some 170,000 clones, approximately 93% being singletons. The sample in question was peripheral blood, obtained on day 0 of AZD1222 vaccination. These receptor sequences come from an adult in good health.

The chain is built from TRBV7-9 and TRBJ1-1; 8 bases fit TRBD1. Germline assignment: CDR1 SEHNR and CDR2 FQNEAQ (reference sequence). The CDR3 totals 16 residues. Trimming removed 6 bases from V and 4 bases from J; junction bases left unmatched: 13. The CDR3 region is CASRRISRQGSTEAFF. CDR3 nucleotide sequence: TGTGCCAGCAGGCGAATTTCTCGACAGGGGTCCACTGAAGCTTTCTTT.

V and J are TRBV30 and TRBJ1-1, with D possibly being TRBD1 (5 bases). The CDR3 consists of 13 residues. The germline V and J ends were trimmed by 0 bases and 6 bases, with 11 bases remaining between them. Per the germline V gene, CDR1 is GTSNPN and CDR2 is SVGIG (reference sequence). The CDR3 DNA follows: TGTGCCTGGAGTGTAGAGTGGGACGCTGAAGCTTTCTTT. Its translation is CAWSVEWDAEAFF. The full variable domain, in which reference TRBV30 and TRBJ1-1 provide the parts outside the CDR3, is SQTIHQWPATLVQPVGSPLSLECTVEGTSNPNLYWYRQAAGRGLQLLFYSVGIGQISSEVPQNLSASRPQDRQFILSSKKLLLSDSGFYLCAWSVEWDAEAFFGQGTRLTVV.

V and J are TRBV6-2 or TRBV6-3 and TRBJ1-2, with TRBD1 matching 10 bases. From germline, CDR1 is MNHEY and CDR2 SVGEGT. The CDR3 covers 16 residues. The V segment lost 0 bases and the J segment 8 bases; nucleotides outside the gene matches: 9. Here the CDR3 reads CASSYSRDRGLYGYTF. The CDR3 DNA reads TGTGCCAGCAGTTACTCGCGAGACAGGGGGCTCTACGGCTACACCTTC.

The chain is built from TRBV18 and TRBJ1-5; TRBD1 is a possible D gene (6 bases). Trimming removed 4 bases from V and 0 bases from J, with 10 bases in between. The CDR3 covers 15 residues. Germline CDR1 is KGHSH and CDR2 is LQKENI. The CDR3 sequence: CASSRTVNSNQPQHF. The CDR3 bases are TGTGCCAGCTCACGGACAGTTAATAGCAATCAGCCCCAGCATTTT.

This chain joins TRBV2 and TRBJ1-2; 7 positions agree with TRBD1. CDR3 length: 15 residues. Germline CDR1 SNHLY, CDR2 FYNNEI. The V segment lost 7 bases and the J segment 4 bases; nucleotides outside the gene matches: 12. The CDR3 DNA follows: TGTGCCAGCAAGCGCGGGACAGCCAGAACCTATGGCTACACCTTC. Translated: CASKRGTARTYGYTF.

The chain recombines TRBV4-3 with TRBJ1-2; 7 positions agree with TRBD1. The CDR3 consists of 15 residues. V was clipped by 1 base and J by 7 bases; unmatched bases: 9. Germline V gene data show CDR1 as LGHNA and CDR2 as YSLEER. The CDR3 coding sequence is TGCGCCAGCAGCCAAGTATCTCGACAGGGTGGTGGCTACACCTTC. Translated, it gives CASSQVSRQGGGYTF.

The chain couples TRBV29-1 to TRBJ1-4, with D uncertain. Trimming left V 4 bases short and J 5 bases short, with 8 bases between. The V gene's germline CDR1 is SQVTM and CDR2 ANQGSEA. CDR3 length: 12 amino acids. In DNA, the CDR3 is TGCAGCGTTGGTTTCAGCAATGAAAAACTGTTTTTT. This translates into CSVGFSNEKLFF.

This chain links TRBV6-5 with TRBJ2-3; no clear D. The CDR3 length is 12 residues. CDR1 is MNHEY, CDR2 SVGAGI, per germline. Trimming removed 6 bases from V and 6 bases from J, with 10 bases in between. The CDR3 region has the DNA TGTGCCAGCAGCCCCAGACCGGATACGCAGTATTTT. Its translation is CASSPRPDTQYF.

The gene calls are TRBV29-1 and TRBJ1-2; D is unclear. This CDR3 has 11 amino acids. Germline V gene sequence: CDR1 SQVTM, CDR2 ANQGSEA. Trimming pared 6 bases from V and 4 bases from J, leaving 9 bases between. The CDR3 DNA reads TGCAGCGTGGCAGAGATCTATGGCTACACCTTC. This gives the protein CSVAEIYGYTF.

This rearrangement joins TRBV7-9 to TRBJ1-1; maybe TRBD1 (5 bases). Per the germline V gene, CDR1 is SEHNR and CDR2 is FQNEAQ (reference sequence). The CDR3 runs 12 residues. Trimming stripped 8 bases from V and 1 base from J, with 8 bases between. CDR3 amino acids: CASVRGNTEAFF. DNA for the CDR3: TGTGCCAGCGTGAGGGGGAACACTGAAGCTTTCTTT.

The chain links TRBV6-5 to TRBJ1-5; no clear D gene. V gave up 6 bases and J gave up 2 bases, with 14 bases separating them. This CDR3 comprises 15 residues. Germline V gives CDR1 MNHEY, CDR2 SVGAGI. Here the CDR3 DNA reads TGTGCCAGCAGCTCAGGAATGGCCGGCAATCAGCCCCAGCATTTT. Encoded protein: CASSSGMAGNQPQHF.

This clone was counted a single time. The chain carries TRBV14 and TRBJ1-2; 10 bases match TRBD1. The CDR3 runs to 14 residues. In germline, CDR1 is SGHDN, CDR2 FVKESK. Germline trimming cut 6 bases from V and 6 bases from J; bases unmatched to any gene: 7. The CDR3 DNA follows: TGTGCCAGCAGTCCCCGGACAGGGGGGAATGGCTACACCTTC. Amino acid sequence: CASSPRTGGNGYTF. The full variable domain, in which reference TRBV14 and TRBJ1-2 provide the parts outside the CDR3, is EAGVTQFPSHSVIEKGQTVTLRCDPISGHDNLYWYRRVMGKEIKFLLHFVKESKQDESGMPNNRFLAERTGGTYSTLKVQPAELEDSGVYFCASSPRTGGNGYTFGSGTRLTVV.

The rearrangement uses TRBV12-3 or TRBV12-4 and TRBJ2-3, with 9 nucleotides matching TRBD1. The V and J ends lost 5 bases and 9 bases, in that order; junction bases with no gene match: 6. The CDR3 has 13 residues. The CDR3 loop is CASSTQDRGTQYF. The CDR3 nucleotides read TGTGCCAGCAGTACCCAAGACAGGGGGACGCAGTATTTT.

This clone has just one count. This chain joins TRBV27 and TRBJ1-6, with 7 bases lining up with TRBD1. The CDR3 length is 17 residues. Germline V gene data show CDR1 as MNHEY and CDR2 as SMNVEV (reference sequence). J was trimmed by 4 bases and V by 2 bases; bases with no gene match: 8. CDR3 region: CASSLRGLWGYNSPLHF. CDR3 nucleotides: TGTGCCAGCAGTTTAAGGGGGCTTTGGGGTTATAATTCACCCCTCCACTTT.

The DNA for the CDR3 is TGTGCCAGTAGTGCCGGGACAGGGGGCACTAAGACCCAGTACTTC. Translating it yields CASSAGTGGTKTQYF. V and J are TRBV19 and TRBJ2-5; 12 bases match TRBD1. Germline V gene sequence: CDR1 LNHDA, CDR2 SQIVND (reference sequence). The CDR3 consists of 15 residues. The trim removed 5 bases at V and 6 bases at J, leaving 7 bases unmatched.

The chain employs TRBV5-1 and TRBJ2-7; possibly TRBD2 for D (5 bases). V was shortened by 3 bases and J by 3 bases, with 7 bases between the two germline ends. In germline, CDR1 is SGHRS, CDR2 YFSETQ. CDR3 size: 12 residues. Here the CDR3 reads CASSSDFYEQYF. The CDR3 nucleotides read TGCGCCAGCAGCTCGGACTTCTACGAGCAGTACTTC.

The chain combines TRBV18 with TRBJ1-1, with D possibly matching TRBD1 (5 bases). CDR1 and CDR2 from the germline V gene are KGHSH and LQKENI. The CDR3 is made up of 14 amino acids. V was trimmed by 5 bases and J by 3 bases, leaving 13 bases between them. The CDR3 is CASSSREQDTEAFF. DNA for the CDR3: TGTGCCAGCTCATCCAGGGAGCAGGACACTGAAGCTTTCTTT.

V and J are TRBV30 and TRBJ2-2, with D unresolved. Trimming took 2 bases from V and 5 from J, leaving 9 bases between them. Per germline, CDR1 GTSNPN and CDR2 SVGIG (reference sequence). The CDR3 loop spans 13 amino acids. The CDR3 region has the DNA TGTGCCTGGAGTCTCTCGTGGACCGGGGAGCTGTTTTTT. Protein product: CAWSLSWTGELFF.

CDR3 nucleotides: TGTGCCAGCAGCCAGGGCCCGGGGGCTGAAGCTTTCTTT. Its translation: CASSQGPGAEAFF. V usage is TRBV7-9 and J usage is TRBJ1-1, with D perhaps matching TRBD1 (5 bases). Germline CDR1 SEHNR, CDR2 FQNEAQ (reference sequence). The CDR3 length is 13 residues. Trimming shortened V by 5 bases and J by 6 bases, and 13 bases separated the two germline ends. Full variable domain (missing parts from reference TRBV7-9 and TRBJ1-1): DTGVSQNPRHKITKRGQNVTFRCDPISEHNRLYWYRQTLGQGPEFLTYFQNEAQLEKSRLLSDRFSAERPKGSFSTLEIQRTEQGDSAMYLCASSQGPGAEAFFGQGTRLTVV.